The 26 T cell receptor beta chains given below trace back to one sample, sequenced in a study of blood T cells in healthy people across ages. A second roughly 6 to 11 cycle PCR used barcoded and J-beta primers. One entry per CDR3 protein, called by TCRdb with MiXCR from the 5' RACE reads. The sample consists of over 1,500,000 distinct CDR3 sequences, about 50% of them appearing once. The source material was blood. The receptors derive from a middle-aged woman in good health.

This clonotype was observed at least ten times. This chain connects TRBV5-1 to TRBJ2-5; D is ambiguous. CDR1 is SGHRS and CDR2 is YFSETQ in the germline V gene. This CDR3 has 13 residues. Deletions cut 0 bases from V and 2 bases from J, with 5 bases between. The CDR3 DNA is TGCGCCAGCAGCTTGGTGGTACAAGAGACCCAGTACTTC. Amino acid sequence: CASSLVVQETQYF.

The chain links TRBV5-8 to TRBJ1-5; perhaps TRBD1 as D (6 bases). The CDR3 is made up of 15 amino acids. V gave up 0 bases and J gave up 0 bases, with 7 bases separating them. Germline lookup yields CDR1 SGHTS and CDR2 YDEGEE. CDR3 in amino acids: CASSLGQVSNQPQHF. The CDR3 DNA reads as TGTGCCAGCAGCTTGGGACAGGTTAGCAATCAGCCCCAGCATTTT.

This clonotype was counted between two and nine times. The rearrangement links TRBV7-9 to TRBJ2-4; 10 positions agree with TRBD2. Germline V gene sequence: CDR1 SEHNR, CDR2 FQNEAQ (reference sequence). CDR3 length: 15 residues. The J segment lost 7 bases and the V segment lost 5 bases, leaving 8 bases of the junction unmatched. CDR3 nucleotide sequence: TGTGCCAGCAGCCCGGCCGGGACTAGCGAGAACATTCAGTACTTC. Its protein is CASSPAGTSENIQYF.

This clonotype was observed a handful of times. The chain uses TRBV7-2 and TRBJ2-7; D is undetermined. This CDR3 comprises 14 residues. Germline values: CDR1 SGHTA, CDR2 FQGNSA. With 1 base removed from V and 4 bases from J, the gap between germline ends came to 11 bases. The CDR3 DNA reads TGTGCCAGCAGCTTAGAACCTGTTACTTACGAGCAGTACTTC. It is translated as CASSLEPVTYEQYF.

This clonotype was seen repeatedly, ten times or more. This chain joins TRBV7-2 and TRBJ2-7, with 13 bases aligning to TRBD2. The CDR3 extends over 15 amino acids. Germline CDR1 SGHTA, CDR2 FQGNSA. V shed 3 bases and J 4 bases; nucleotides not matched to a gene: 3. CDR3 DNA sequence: TGTGCCAGCAGCTTGACTAGCGGGGGGCAATACGAGCAGTACTTC. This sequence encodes CASSLTSGGQYEQYF.

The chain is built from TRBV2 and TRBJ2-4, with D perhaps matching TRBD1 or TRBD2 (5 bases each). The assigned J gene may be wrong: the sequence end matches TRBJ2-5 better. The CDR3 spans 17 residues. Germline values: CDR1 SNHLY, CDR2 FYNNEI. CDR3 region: CASKVGTGTAHQETQYF. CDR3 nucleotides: TGTGCCAGCAAAGTAGGGACCGGGACGGCACACCAAGAGACCCAGTACTTC.

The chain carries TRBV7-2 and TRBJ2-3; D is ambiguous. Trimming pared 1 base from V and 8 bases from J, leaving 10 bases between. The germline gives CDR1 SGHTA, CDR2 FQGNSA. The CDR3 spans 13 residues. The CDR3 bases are TGTGCCAGCAGCTTAGAAGAGAGCAGTACGCAGTATTTT. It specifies CASSLEESSTQYF.

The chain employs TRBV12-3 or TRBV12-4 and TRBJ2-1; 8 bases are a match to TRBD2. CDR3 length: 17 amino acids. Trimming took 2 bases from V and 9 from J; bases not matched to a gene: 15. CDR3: CASSLSVAGLMISEQFF. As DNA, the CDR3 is TGTGCCAGCAGTTTATCCGTAGCGGGGTTAATGATTAGTGAGCAGTTCTTC.

CDR3 residues: CASSRSGSGSGTQYF. The CDR3 region has the DNA TGTGCCAGCAGCCGGTCGGGTAGCGGGTCGGGGACCCAGTACTTC. The V and J genes are TRBV7-2 and TRBJ2-5, with 7 positions matching TRBD2. Germline V lookup: CDR1 SGHTA, CDR2 FQGNSA. The CDR3 sequence is 15 residues long. V trimming: 5 bases; J trimming: 7 bases; junction bases outside the gene matches: 13.

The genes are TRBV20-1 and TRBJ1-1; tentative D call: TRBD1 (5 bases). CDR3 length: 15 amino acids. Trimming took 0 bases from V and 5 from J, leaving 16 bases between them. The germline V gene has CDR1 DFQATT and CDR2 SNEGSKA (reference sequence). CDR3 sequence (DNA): TGCAGTGCTAGAGATTTCGGACGGGCAGGGACTGAAGCTTTCTTT. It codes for CSARDFGRAGTEAFF.

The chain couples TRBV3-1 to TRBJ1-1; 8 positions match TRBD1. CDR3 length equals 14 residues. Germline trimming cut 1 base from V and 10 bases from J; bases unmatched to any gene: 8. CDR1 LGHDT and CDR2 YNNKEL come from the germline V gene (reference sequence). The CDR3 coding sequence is TGTGCCAGCAGCCAAGCCTTTAGCAGGGGGCGAGCTTTCTTT. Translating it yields CASSQAFSRGRAFF.

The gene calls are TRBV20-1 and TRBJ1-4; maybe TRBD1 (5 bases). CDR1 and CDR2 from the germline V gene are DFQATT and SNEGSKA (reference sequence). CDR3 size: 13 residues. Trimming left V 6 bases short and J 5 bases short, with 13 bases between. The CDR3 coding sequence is TGCAGTGCCCTAGGACGGGACAATGAAAAACTGTTTTTT. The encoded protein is CSALGRDNEKLFF.

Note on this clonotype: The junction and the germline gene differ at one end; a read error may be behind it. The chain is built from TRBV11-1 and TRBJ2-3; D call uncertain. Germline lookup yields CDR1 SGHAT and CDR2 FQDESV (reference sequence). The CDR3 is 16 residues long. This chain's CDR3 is CANSLVTARSTDTQYF. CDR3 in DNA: TGTGCCAACAGCTTAGTTACAGCCCGTAGCACAGATACGCAGTATTTT. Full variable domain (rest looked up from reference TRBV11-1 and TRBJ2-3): EAEVAQSPRYKITEKSQAVAFWCDPISGHATLYWYRQILGQGPELLVQFQDESVVDDSQLPKDRFSAERLKGVDSTLKIQPAELGDSAMYLCANSLVTARSTDTQYFGPGTRLTVL.

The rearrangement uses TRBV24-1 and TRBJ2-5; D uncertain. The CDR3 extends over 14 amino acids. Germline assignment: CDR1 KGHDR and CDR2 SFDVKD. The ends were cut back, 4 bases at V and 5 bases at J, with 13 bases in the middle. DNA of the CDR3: TGTGCCACCAGTGAGGCCTCCGGTGGGGAGACCCAGTACTTC. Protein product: CATSEASGGETQYF.

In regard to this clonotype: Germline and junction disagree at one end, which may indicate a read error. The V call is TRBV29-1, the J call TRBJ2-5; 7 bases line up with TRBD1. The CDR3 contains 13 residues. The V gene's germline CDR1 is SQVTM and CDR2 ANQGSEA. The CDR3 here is CGVRQGPPSAQYF. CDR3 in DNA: TGCGGCGTTAGACAGGGACCACCGTCGGCCCAGTACTTC. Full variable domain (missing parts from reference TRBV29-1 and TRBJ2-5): SAVISQKPSRDICQRGTSLTIQCQVDSQVTMMFWYRQQPGQSLTLIATANQGSEATYESGFVIDKFPISRPNLTFSTLTVSNMSPEDSSIYLCGVRQGPPSAQYFGPGTRLLVL.

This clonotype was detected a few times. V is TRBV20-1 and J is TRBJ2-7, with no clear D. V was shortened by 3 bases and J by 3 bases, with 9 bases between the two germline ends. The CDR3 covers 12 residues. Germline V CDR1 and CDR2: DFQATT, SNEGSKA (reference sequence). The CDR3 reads CSARQQNYEQYF. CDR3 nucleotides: TGCAGTGCTAGGCAGCAGAACTACGAGCAGTACTTC.

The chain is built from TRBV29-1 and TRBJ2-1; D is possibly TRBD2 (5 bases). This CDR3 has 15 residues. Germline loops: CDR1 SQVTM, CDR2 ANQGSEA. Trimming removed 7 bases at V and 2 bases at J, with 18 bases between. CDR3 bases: TGCAGCGCTCCATCACCGGGAAACACCTACAATGAGCAGTTCTTC. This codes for CSAPSPGNTYNEQFF.

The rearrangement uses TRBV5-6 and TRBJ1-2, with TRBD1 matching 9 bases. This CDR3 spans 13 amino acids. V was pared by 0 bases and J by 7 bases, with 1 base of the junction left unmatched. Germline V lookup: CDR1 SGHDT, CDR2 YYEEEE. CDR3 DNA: TGTGCCAGCAGCTTGGGGACAGGGGCTGGCTACACCTTC. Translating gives CASSLGTGAGYTF.

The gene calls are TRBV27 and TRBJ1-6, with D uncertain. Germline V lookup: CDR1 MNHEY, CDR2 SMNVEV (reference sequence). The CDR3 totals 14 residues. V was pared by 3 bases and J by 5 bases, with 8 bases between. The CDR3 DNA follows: TGTGCCAGCAGTTTGCAGCCCAATAATTCACCCCTCCACTTT. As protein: CASSLQPNNSPLHF.

CDR3 coding DNA: TGTGCCAGCAGCCAGGACGGAATTAATTCACCCCTCCACTTT. Its translation is CASSQDGINSPLHF. The rearrangement uses TRBV4-2 and TRBJ1-6; D uncertain. This CDR3 region has 14 residues. Germline V gene lookup returns CDR1 LGHNA and CDR2 YNFKEQ. V lost 3 bases, J lost 6 bases, and 9 bases lay in between.

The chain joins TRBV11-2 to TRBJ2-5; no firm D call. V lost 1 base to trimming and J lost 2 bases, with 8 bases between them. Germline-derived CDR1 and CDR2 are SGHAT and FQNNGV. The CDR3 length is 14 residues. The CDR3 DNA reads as TGTGCCAGCAGCTTAGTCATCCTTCAAGAGACCCAGTACTTC. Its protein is CASSLVILQETQYF.

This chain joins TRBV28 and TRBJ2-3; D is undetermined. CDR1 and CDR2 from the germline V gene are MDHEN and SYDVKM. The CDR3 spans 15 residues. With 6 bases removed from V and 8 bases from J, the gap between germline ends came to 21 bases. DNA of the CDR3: TGTGCCAGCAGCCCCGGAACTAATTCACCAGTTACGCAGTATTTT. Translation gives CASSPGTNSPVTQYF.

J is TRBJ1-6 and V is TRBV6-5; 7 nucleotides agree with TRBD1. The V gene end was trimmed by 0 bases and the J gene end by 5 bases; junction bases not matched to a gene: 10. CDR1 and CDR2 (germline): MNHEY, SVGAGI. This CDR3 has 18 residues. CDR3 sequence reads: CASSYSTGQSSHNSPLHF. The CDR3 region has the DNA TGTGCCAGCAGTTACTCGACAGGGCAGTCGTCTCATAATTCACCCCTCCACTTT.

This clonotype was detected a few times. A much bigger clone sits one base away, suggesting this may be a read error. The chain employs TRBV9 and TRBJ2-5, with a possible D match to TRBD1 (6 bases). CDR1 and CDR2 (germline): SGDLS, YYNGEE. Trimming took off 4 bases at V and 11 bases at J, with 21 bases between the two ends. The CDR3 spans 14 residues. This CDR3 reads CASSPGQTDNEQYF. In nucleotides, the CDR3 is TGTGCCAGCAGCCCAGGACAGACAGACAATGAGCAGTACTTC.

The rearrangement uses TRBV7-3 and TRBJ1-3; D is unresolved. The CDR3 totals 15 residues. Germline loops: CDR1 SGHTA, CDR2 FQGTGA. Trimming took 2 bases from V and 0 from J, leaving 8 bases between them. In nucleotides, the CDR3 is TGTGCCAGCAGCTTACAGGCGAGCTCTGGAAACACCATATATTTT. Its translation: CASSLQASSGNTIYF.

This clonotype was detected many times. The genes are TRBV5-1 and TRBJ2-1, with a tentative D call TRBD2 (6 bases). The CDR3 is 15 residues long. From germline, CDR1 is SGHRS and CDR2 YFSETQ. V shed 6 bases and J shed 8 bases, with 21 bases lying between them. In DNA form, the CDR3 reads TGCGCCAGCAACCCTCTTGGCGGGACTCAAGATGAGCAGTTCTTC. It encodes CASNPLGGTQDEQFF. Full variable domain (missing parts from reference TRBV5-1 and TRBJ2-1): KAGVTQTPRYLIKTRGQQVTLSCSPISGHRSVSWYQQTPGQGLQFLFEYFSETQRNKGNFPGRFSGRQFSNSRSEMNVSTLELGDSALYLCASNPLGGTQDEQFFGPGTRLTVL.